This T cell receptor beta chain is drawn from a study of shared clonotypes between healthy human individuals. The protocol was immunoSEQ multiplex PCR, while the TCRdb copy is restricted to in-frame clones and leaves out a portion. The sample lists over 2 million clones, roughly 95% occurring once. Only CD45RO-negative cells positively selected for CCR7 counted as naive CD8 cells, so terminally differentiated effector memory CD45RA+ cells were excluded. The ends were cut back, 0 bases at V and 3 bases at J, with 15 bases in the middle. The CDR3 consists of 16 residues. Source material: naive CD8+ T cells sorted from blood. This chain connects TRBV23-1 to TRBJ2-7, with a weak D call TRBD2 (6 bases). TRBV23-1 is given ORF status, its function remaining uncertain. The TCR sequence derives from a man in his late teens or twenties in good health. CDR3 DNA sequence: TGCGCCAGCAGTCAATCGTTGGGGAGGATGAGCTACGAGCAGTACTTC. Its translation is CASSQSLGRMSYEQYF.